This is a list of T cell receptor beta chains from one sample in a study of blood T cell repertoires in COVID-19. TCRdb's copy holds only in-frame clones and misses some; the assay was immunoSEQ multiplex PCR. The table has a few hundred thousand clones, more than 75% seen once. The sample comprised peripheral blood. The receptors shown here come from a woman aged 45 to 65 with acute or convalescent COVID-19. Each CDR3 is given with its conserved first and last residue. Fields, in order: D gene, clone size, J gene, V gene, CDR3 protein, CDR3 DNA. The D gene is left open where the match is weak. Clone size is not always given. Where it is, it says once, few, many or a class for expanded clones.

-,once,TRBJ1-1,TRBV3-1/TRBV3-2,CASSSPQGATEAFF,TGTGCCAGCAGCTCCCCACAGGGTGCCACTGAAGCTTTCTTT
TRBD2,-,TRBJ2-7,TRBV7-2,CASSLLAGGPYEQYF,TGTGCCAGCAGCCTACTAGCGGGAGGGCCGTACGAGCAGTACTTC
-,-,TRBJ2-7,TRBV28,CASGVQAGGEQYF,TGTGCCAGCGGAGTCCAGGCCGGAGGAGAGCAGTACTTC
-,-,TRBJ2-7,TRBV28,CASSLTESSYEQYF,TGTGCCAGCAGTTTAACAGAGAGCTCCTACGAGCAGTACTTC
TRBD2,-,TRBJ2-1,TRBV28,CASSTRLAGEEEQFF,TGTGCCAGCAGCACCAGACTAGCGGGAGAGGAGGAGCAGTTCTTC
-,-,TRBJ2-1,TRBV2,CASSDQETTYNEQFF,TGTGCCAGCAGTGATCAGGAGACTACCTACAATGAGCAGTTCTTC
-,-,TRBJ2-1,TRBV27,CASSNRDSYNEQFF,TGTGCCAGCAGTAACCGGGACTCCTACAATGAGCAGTTCTTC
TRBD2,-,TRBJ2-1,TRBV5-6,CASSLDPSGRPHNEQFF,TGTGCCAGCAGCTTGGATCCTAGCGGGAGGCCCCACAATGAGCAGTTCTTC
-,-,TRBJ1-5,TRBV7-3,CASSAGSNQPQHF,TGTGCCAGCAGTGCAGGTAGCAATCAGCCCCAGCATTTT
-,-,TRBJ1-1,TRBV19,CASSSNRGNTEAFF,TGTGCCAGTAGTTCCAATAGGGGGAACACTGAAGCTTTCTTT
-,-,TRBJ1-4,TRBV28,CATRDMSRTNEKLFF,TGTGCCACCCGGGACATGTCAAGGACTAATGAAAAACTGTTTTTT
-,-,TRBJ1-1,TRBV24-1,CATSHKLNTEAFF,TGTGCCACCTCGCACAAATTGAACACTGAAGCTTTCTTT
-,-,TRBJ2-5,TRBV2,CATLPGSGETQYF,TGTGCCACCTTGCCCGGGTCCGGTGAGACCCAGTACTTC
-,-,TRBJ2-3,TRBV19,CASSISSGVADTQYF,TGTGCCAGTAGTATTTCCTCAGGGGTTGCAGATACGCAGTATTTT
TRBD1,-,TRBJ2-7,TRBV6-5,CASSRDRGYEQYF,TGTGCCAGCAGCCGGGACAGGGGTTACGAGCAGTACTTC
TRBD2,-,TRBJ2-5,TRBV27,CASSGGGRTRETQYF,TGTGCCAGCAGTGGTGGCGGGAGGACCCGAGAGACCCAGTACTTC
TRBD1,-,TRBJ1-2,TRBV5-8,CASTSTGVYGYTF,TGTGCCAGCACCTCGACAGGGGTATATGGCTACACCTTC
-,-,TRBJ1-4,TRBV7-3,CASSLNAGDEKLFF,TGTGCCAGCAGCTTAAACGCAGGGGACGAAAAACTGTTTTTT
TRBD2,-,TRBJ2-3,TRBV5-4,CASSLMGLAISDTQYF,TGTGCCAGCAGCTTGATGGGACTAGCGATCTCAGATACGCAGTATTTT
-,-,TRBJ2-5,TRBV7-9,CASSLLGETQYF,TGTGCCAGCAGCTTACTCGGGGAGACCCAGTACTTC
-,-,TRBJ2-6,TRBV3-1/TRBV3-2,CASSQTYPKRGGSGANVLTF,TGTGCCAGCAGCCAAACGTATCCAAAACGTGGAGGTTCTGGGGCCAACGTCCTGACTTTC
-,-,TRBJ1-3,TRBV30,CAWGPTYAGNTIYF,TGTGCCTGGGGCCCCACCTACGCTGGAAACACCATATATTTT
-,few,TRBJ2-1,TRBV5-6,CASSLRFSGNEQFF,TGTGCCAGCAGCTTAAGATTTAGCGGCAATGAGCAGTTCTTC
-,-,TRBJ1-3,TRBV5-1,CATTTDLGNTIYF,TGCGCCACCACGACAGACCTAGGAAACACCATATATTTT
-,-,TRBJ1-2,TRBV27,CASSLYGRVGNYGYTF,TGTGCCAGCAGTTTATACGGCAGGGTGGGTAACTATGGCTACACCTTC
-,-,TRBJ1-1,TRBV5-1,CASSLVSGGTEAFF,TGCGCCAGCAGCTTGGTATCGGGGGGCACTGAAGCTTTCTTT
TRBD1,-,TRBJ2-1,TRBV7-8,CASSLRDRVNEQFF,TGTGCCAGCAGCTTAAGGGACAGGGTAAATGAGCAGTTCTTC
TRBD1,-,TRBJ2-7,TRBV5-1,CASSIHLSLMTGKEYEQYF,TGCGCCAGCAGTATCCATCTTTCTCTCATGACAGGGAAGGAATACGAGCAGTACTTC
-,-,TRBJ2-1,TRBV7-3,CASSLGVSENVNNEQFF,TGTGCCAGCAGCTTAGGGGTTAGCGAGAACGTGAACAATGAGCAGTTCTTC
-,-,TRBJ1-1,TRBV9,CASSDSARGGTEAFF,TGTGCCAGCAGTGACTCCGCCCGGGGGGGGACTGAAGCTTTCTTT
TRBD2,-,TRBJ2-1,TRBV5-1,CASSPPLAGGADEQFF,TGCGCCAGCAGCCCCCCCCTAGCGGGGGGGGCAGATGAGCAGTTCTTC
TRBD2,-,TRBJ2-7,TRBV5-1,CASSEAGTSFYEQYF,TGCGCCAGCAGCGAGGCTGGGACTAGCTTTTACGAGCAGTACTTC
TRBD2,-,TRBJ2-2,TRBV4-1,CASSQPGLETGELFF,TGCGCCAGCAGCCAACCGGGACTAGAGACCGGGGAGCTGTTTTTT
TRBD1,-,TRBJ2-7,TRBV10-3,CAIRGTAFGEQYF,TGTGCCATCAGGGGGACAGCCTTTGGGGAGCAGTACTTC
-,-,TRBJ1-1,TRBV27,CASSFSGGYLATEAFF,TGTGCCAGCAGTTTCTCGGGGGGCTATTTGGCCACTGAAGCTTTCTTT
-,once,TRBJ2-5,TRBV7-2,CASSQIPGHQKLQETQYF,TGTGCCAGCAGCCAGATCCCGGGACACCAGAAATTGCAAGAGACCCAGTACTTC
TRBD1,-,TRBJ2-1,TRBV30,CAWEFLGTGFNEQFF,TGTGCCTGGGAATTCCTAGGGACAGGGTTTAATGAGCAGTTCTTC
-,-,TRBJ1-6,TRBV27,CASSRTVGRVGSPLHF,TGTGCCAGCAGCCGGACTGTCGGTAGGGTTGGGTCACCCCTCCACTTT
TRBD2,-,TRBJ2-3,TRBV4-2,CASRLTSGSHPPDTQYF,TGTGCCAGCAGACTGACTAGCGGGTCCCATCCCCCAGATACGCAGTATTTT
-,-,TRBJ1-1,TRBV27,CAQGGGSFPEAFF,TGTGCCCAAGGGGGGGGCAGTTTTCCTGAAGCTTTCTTT